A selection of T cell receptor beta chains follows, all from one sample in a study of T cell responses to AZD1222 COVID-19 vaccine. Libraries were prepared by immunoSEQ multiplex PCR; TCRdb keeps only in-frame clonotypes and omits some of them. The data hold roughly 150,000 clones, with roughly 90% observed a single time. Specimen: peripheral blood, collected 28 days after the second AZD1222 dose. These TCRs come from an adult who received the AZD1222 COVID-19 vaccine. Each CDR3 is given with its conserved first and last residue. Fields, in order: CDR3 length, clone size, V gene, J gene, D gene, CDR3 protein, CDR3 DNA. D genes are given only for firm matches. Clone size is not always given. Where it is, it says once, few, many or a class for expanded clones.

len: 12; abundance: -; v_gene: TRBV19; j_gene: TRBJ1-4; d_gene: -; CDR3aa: CAVRDFNEKLFF; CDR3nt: TGTGCCGTCAGGGACTTTAATGAAAAACTGTTTTTT
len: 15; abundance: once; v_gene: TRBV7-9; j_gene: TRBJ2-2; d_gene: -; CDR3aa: CASSTGSPNTGELFF; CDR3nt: TGTGCCAGCAGCACAGGGTCCCCCAACACCGGGGAGCTGTTTTTT
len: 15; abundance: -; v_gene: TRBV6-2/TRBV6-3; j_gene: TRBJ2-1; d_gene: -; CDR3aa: CASSRRLGGNNEQFF; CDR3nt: TGTGCCAGCAGCCGACGACTAGGCGGCAACAATGAGCAGTTCTTC
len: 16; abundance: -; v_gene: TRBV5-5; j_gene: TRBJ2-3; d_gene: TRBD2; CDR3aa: CASSLGLAGPTDTQYF; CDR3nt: TGTGCCAGCAGCTTGGGGCTAGCGGGTCCGACAGATACGCAGTATTTT
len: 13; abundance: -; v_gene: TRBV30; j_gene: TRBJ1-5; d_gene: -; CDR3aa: CAWSAQREQPQHF; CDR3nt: TGTGCCTGGAGTGCACAGCGGGAACAGCCCCAGCATTTT
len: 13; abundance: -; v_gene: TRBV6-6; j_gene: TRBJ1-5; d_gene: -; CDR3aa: CASSYSGDQPQHF; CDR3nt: TGTGCCAGCAGTTACTCCGGGGATCAGCCCCAGCATTTT
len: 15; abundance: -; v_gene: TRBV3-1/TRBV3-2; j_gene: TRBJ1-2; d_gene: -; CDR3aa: CASSFAGRTNYGYTF; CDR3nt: TGTGCCAGCAGCTTCGCCGGGAGAACTAACTATGGCTACACCTTC
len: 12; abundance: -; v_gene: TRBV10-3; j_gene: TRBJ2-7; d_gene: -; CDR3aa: CAIRDGTYEQYF; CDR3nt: TGTGCCATCAGGGACGGGACCTACGAGCAGTACTTC
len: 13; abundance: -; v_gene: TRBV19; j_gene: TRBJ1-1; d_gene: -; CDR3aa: CASSPRGTLEAFF; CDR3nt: TGTGCCAGTAGTCCACGGGGAACACTCGAAGCTTTCTTT
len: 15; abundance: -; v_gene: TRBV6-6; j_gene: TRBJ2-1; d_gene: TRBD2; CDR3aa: CASLAGASSYNEQFF; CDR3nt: TGTGCCAGCCTAGCGGGGGCCTCCTCCTACAATGAGCAGTTCTTC
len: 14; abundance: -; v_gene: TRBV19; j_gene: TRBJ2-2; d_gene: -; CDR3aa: CASTTWGRTGELFF; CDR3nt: TGTGCCAGTACCACTTGGGGGCGGACCGGGGAGCTGTTTTTT
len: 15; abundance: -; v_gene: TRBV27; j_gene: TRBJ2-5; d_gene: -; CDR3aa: CASSLAHGGGETQYF; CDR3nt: TGTGCCAGCAGTTTAGCCCACGGGGGTGGTGAGACCCAGTACTTC
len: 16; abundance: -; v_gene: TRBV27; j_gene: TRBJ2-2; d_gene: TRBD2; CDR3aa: CASSRRLAGSIGELFF; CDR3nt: TGTGCCAGCAGCCGAAGACTAGCGGGATCGATCGGGGAGCTGTTTTTT
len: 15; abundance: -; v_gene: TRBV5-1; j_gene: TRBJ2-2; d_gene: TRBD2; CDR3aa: CASRRGTSGTGELFF; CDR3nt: TGCGCCAGCAGGCGCGGGACTAGTGGTACCGGGGAGCTGTTTTTT
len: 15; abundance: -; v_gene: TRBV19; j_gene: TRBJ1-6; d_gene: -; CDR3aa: CASRVRTPTGSPLHF; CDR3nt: TGTGCCAGTCGAGTACGGACGCCAACAGGGTCACCCCTCCACTTT
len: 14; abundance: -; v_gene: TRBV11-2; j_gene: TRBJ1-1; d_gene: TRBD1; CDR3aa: CASSSDRGATEAFF; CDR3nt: TGTGCCAGCAGCTCCGACAGGGGAGCAACTGAAGCTTTCTTT
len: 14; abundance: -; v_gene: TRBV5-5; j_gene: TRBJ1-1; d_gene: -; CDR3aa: CASSLAGFRTEAFF; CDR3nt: TGTGCCAGCAGCTTGGCAGGGTTCAGGACTGAAGCTTTCTTT
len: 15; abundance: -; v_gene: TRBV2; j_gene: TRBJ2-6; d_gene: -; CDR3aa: CASSGPTRLANVLTF; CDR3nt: TGTGCCAGCAGTGGACCGACTCGATTGGCCAACGTCCTGACTTTC